One and the same sample provided the 9 T cell receptor beta chains below, sequenced in a study of T cells in Graves' hyperthyroidism and ophthalmopathy. RNA transcripts yielded amplified TCR beta CDR3 regions. An initial round of RT-PCR targeting the TCR CDR3 relied on the HTBI primer set. TCRdb redid the calling of the multiplex PCR reads with MiXCR, one entry per CDR3 protein. The sample holds about 360,000 distinct CDR3 sequences, approximately 13% seen once. What was sequenced was blood. The receptor source for this set is a woman in her late teens or twenties with Graves' hyperthyroidism.

This clonotype was seen only a few times. This may arise from a read error, as a much more abundant clone is one base away. This chain joins TRBV12-3 or TRBV12-4 and TRBJ1-5, with 8 bases identical to TRBD1. The length of the CDR3 is 14 residues. V shed 3 bases, J shed 6 bases, and the junction held 4 bases outside the gene matches. CDR3 in DNA: TGTGCCAGCAGTTTTGGACAGGGCTGTCAGCCCCAGCATTTT. The encoded protein is CASSFGQGCQPQHF.

In its sample, this clonotype was seen many times. The chain couples TRBV9 to TRBJ2-3; no clear D gene. Trimming took 3 bases from V and 0 from J, leaving 8 bases between them. The CDR3 has 14 residues. Germline V gene lookup returns CDR1 SGDLS and CDR2 YYNGEE. The CDR3 nucleotides are TGTGCCAGCAGCGCCGGTACTAGCACAGATACGCAGTATTTT. Protein product: CASSAGTSTDTQYF.

This clonotype was recorded many times. V and J are TRBV24-1 and TRBJ2-1; 7 nucleotides agree with TRBD1. The CDR3 spans 13 residues. V was pared by 9 bases and J by 6 bases, with 7 bases of the junction left unmatched. Per the germline V gene, CDR1 is KGHDR and CDR2 is SFDVKD. In nucleotides, the CDR3 is TGTGCCACCGGGGACAGCAAGTCCAATGAGCAGTTCTTC. It encodes CATGDSKSNEQFF.

At least ten counts were recorded for this clonotype. The CDR3 loop is CATGGSNQPQHF. In nucleotides, the CDR3 is TGTGCCACTGGGGGGAGCAATCAGCCCCAGCATTTT. The chain links TRBV7-2 to TRBJ1-5, with D possibly TRBD1 on 5 matching bases. Germline V gives CDR1 SGHTA, CDR2 FQGNSA. The CDR3 spans 12 residues. V was pared by 10 bases and J by 1 base, with 8 bases between. Full variable domain (remainder filled in from reference TRBV7-2 and TRBJ1-5): GAGVSQSPSNKVTEKGKDVELRCDPISGHTALYWYRQSLGQGLEFLIYFQGNSAPDKSGLPSDRFSAERTGGSVSTLTIQRTQQEDSAVYLCATGGSNQPQHFGDGTRLSIL.

This clonotype came up many times. The chain employs TRBV12-3 or TRBV12-4 and TRBJ1-6; 9 nucleotides line up with TRBD1. CDR3 length: 17 residues. The V and J ends lost 6 bases and 7 bases, in that order; junction bases with no gene match: 13. The CDR3 sequence is CASSRNLQGARNSPLHF. In DNA, the CDR3 is TGTGCCAGCAGCCGCAATTTACAGGGGGCGAGGAATTCACCCCTCCACTTT.

This clonotype occurred many times. This sequence joins TRBV5-1 and TRBJ1-4; TRBD1 aligns across 7 bases. Per germline, CDR1 SGHRS and CDR2 YFSETQ. CDR3 size: 13 residues. V lost 1 base and J lost 8; bases outside the gene matches: 2. The chain's CDR3 is CASSLTGEEKLFF. CDR3 nucleotide sequence: TGCGCCAGCAGCTTGACAGGGGAAGAAAAACTGTTTTTT.

In its sample, this clonotype was seen many times. This chain uses TRBV6-1 with TRBJ1-1, with a tentative D call TRBD1 (5 bases). Trimming removed 5 bases at V and 1 base at J, with 17 bases between. The germline V gene encodes CDR1 MNHNS and CDR2 SASEGT. The CDR3 loop spans 16 amino acids. This chain's CDR3 is CASSYSGRASNTEAFF. Written as DNA, the CDR3 is TGTGCCAGCAGTTATTCGGGCAGGGCGTCGAACACTGAAGCTTTCTTT.

This clonotype came up many times. The CDR3 coding sequence is TGTGCCAGCACCCTAGGGTCGGACTTCAATCAGCCCCAGCATTTT. This translates into CASTLGSDFNQPQHF. This chain connects TRBV28 to TRBJ1-5; D call uncertain. The CDR3 is 15 amino acids. Trimming stripped 7 bases from V and 3 bases from J, with 16 bases between. Germline V gives CDR1 MDHEN, CDR2 SYDVKM. Supplemented by reference TRBV28 and TRBJ1-5, the full variable domain reads DVKVTQSSRYLVKRTGEKVFLECVQDMDHENMFWYRQDPGLGLRLIYFSYDVKMKEKGDIPEGYSVSREKKERFSLILESASTNQTSMYLCASTLGSDFNQPQHFGDGTRLSIL.

Many counts were recorded for this clonotype. The rearrangement joins TRBV18 to TRBJ1-4; D gene ambiguous. The CDR3 spans 16 residues. V shed 1 base and J shed 0 bases, with 9 bases lying between them. Germline CDR1 is KGHSH and CDR2 is LQKENI. The chain's CDR3 is CASSPRAAATNEKLFF. The CDR3 region has the DNA TGTGCCAGCTCACCACGGGCAGCTGCAACTAATGAAAAACTGTTTTTT.